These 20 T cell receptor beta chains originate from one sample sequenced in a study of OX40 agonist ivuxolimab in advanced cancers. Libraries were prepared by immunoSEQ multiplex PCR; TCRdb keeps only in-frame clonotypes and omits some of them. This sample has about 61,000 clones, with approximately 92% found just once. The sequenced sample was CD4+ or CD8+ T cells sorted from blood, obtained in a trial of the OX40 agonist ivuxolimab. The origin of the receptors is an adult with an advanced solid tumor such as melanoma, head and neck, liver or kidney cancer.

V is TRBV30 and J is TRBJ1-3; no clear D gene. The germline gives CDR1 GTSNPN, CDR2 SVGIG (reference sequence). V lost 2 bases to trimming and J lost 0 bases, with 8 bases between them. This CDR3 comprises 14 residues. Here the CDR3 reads CAWSYANSGNTIYF. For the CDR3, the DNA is TGTGCCTGGAGTTACGCTAACTCTGGAAACACCATATATTTT.

The CDR3 protein is CASSLEVGSSTDTQYF. The CDR3 DNA reads as TGCGCCAGCAGCTTGGAGGTCGGATCTAGCACAGATACGCAGTATTTT. The chain uses TRBV5-1 and TRBJ2-3; D ambiguous. This CDR3 has 16 residues. V gave up 0 bases and J gave up 0 bases, with 11 bases separating them. The germline V gene has CDR1 SGHRS and CDR2 YFSETQ. The whole variable domain, remainder taken from reference TRBV5-1 and TRBJ2-3, is KAGVTQTPRYLIKTRGQQVTLSCSPISGHRSVSWYQQTPGQGLQFLFEYFSETQRNKGNFPGRFSGRQFSNSRSEMNVSTLELGDSALYLCASSLEVGSSTDTQYFGPGTRLTVL.

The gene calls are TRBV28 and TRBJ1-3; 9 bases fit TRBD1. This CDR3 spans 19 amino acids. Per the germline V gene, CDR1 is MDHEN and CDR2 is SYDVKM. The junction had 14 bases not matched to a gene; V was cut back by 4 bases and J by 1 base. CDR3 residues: CASSSVIALQGASGNTIYF. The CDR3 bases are TGTGCCAGCAGTTCCGTTATCGCCTTACAGGGGGCATCTGGAAACACCATATATTTT.

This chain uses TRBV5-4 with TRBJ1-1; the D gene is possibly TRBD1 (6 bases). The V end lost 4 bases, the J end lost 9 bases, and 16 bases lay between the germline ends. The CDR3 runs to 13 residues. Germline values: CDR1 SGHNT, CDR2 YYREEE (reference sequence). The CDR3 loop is CASSGGGGGKAFF. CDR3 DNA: TGTGCCAGCAGCGGGGGGGGCGGCGGTAAAGCTTTCTTT.

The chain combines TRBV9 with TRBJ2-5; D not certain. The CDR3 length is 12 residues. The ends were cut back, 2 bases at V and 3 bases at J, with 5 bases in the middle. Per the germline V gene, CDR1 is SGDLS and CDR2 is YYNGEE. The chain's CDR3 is CASSVVEETQYF. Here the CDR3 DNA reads TGTGCCAGCAGCGTGGTGGAAGAGACCCAGTACTTC.

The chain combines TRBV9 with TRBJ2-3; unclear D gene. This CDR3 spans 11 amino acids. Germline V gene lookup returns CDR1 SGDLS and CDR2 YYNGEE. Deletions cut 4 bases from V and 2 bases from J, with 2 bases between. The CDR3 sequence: CASSITDTQYF. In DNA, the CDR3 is TGTGCCAGCAGCATCACAGATACGCAGTATTTT. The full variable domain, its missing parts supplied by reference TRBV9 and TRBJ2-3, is DSGVTQTPKHLITATGQRVTLRCSPRSGDLSVYWYQQSLDQGLQFLIQYYNGEERAKGNILERFSAQQFPDLHSELNLSSLELGDSALYFCASSITDTQYFGPGTRLTVL.

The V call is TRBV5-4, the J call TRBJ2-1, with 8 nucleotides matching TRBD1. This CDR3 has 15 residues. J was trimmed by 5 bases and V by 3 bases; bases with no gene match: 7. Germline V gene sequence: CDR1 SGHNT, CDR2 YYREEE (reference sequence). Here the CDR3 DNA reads TGTGCCAGCAGCTCCCGGGACAGGCGCAACAATGAGCAGTTCTTC. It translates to CASSSRDRRNNEQFF.

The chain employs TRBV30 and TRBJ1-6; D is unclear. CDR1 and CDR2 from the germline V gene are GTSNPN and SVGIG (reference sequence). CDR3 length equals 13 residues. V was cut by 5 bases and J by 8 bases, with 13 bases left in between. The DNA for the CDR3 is TGTGCCTGGGTGGACCCGGGTGATTCACCCCTCCACTTT. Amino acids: CAWVDPGDSPLHF.

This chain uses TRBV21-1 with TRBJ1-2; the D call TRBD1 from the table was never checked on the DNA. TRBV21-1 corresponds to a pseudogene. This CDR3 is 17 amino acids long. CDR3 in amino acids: CASSIHGTGGSYYGYTF. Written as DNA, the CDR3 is TGTGCCAGCAGCATTCACGGGACAGGGGGTAGTTACTATGGCTACACCTTC.

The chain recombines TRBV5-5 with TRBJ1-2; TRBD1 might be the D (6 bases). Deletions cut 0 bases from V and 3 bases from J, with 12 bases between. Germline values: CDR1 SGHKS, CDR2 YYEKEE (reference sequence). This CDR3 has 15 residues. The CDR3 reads CASSLAWGRDYGYTF. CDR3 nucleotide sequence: TGTGCCAGCAGCTTGGCTTGGGGGCGAGACTATGGCTACACCTTC.

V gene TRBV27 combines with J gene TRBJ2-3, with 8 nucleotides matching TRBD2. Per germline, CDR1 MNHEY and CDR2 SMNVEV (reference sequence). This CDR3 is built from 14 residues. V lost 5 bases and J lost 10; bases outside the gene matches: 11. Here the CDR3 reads CASSPGTRFDAQYF. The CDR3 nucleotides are TGTGCCAGCAGTCCCGGGACTAGATTTGATGCGCAGTATTTT.

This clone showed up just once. CDR3 residues: CASSYSIGVGYEQYF. DNA of the CDR3: TGTGCCAGCAGTTACTCTATAGGGGTGGGTTACGAGCAGTACTTC. The chain links TRBV6-5 to TRBJ2-7; tentative D call: TRBD1 (5 bases). Germline-derived CDR1 and CDR2 are MNHEY and SVGAGI. This CDR3 region has 15 residues. Trimming took 0 bases from V and 4 from J, leaving 13 bases between them.

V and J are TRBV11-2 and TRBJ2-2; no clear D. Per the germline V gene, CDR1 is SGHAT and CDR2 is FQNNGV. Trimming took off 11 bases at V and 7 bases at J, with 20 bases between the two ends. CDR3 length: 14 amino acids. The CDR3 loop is CAASLTIGGGELFF. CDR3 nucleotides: TGTGCCGCGTCATTGACAATAGGTGGCGGGGAGCTGTTTTTT.

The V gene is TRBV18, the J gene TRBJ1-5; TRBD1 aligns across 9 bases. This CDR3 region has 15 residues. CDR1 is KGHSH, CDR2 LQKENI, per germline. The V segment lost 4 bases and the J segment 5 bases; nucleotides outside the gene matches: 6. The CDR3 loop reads CASSLTGGWDQPQHF. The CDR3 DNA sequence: TGTGCCAGCTCACTTACAGGGGGCTGGGATCAGCCCCAGCATTTT.

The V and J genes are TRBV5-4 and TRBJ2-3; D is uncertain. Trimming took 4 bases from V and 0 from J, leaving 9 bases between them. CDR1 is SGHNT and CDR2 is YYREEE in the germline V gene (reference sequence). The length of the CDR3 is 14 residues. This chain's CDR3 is CASSPLLSTDTQYF. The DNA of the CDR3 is TGTGCCAGCAGCCCGCTCCTCAGCACAGATACGCAGTATTTT.

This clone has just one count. DNA of the CDR3: TGTGCCAGCAGGTCGATAGAGGGGACTGAAGCTTTCTTT. Protein: CASRSIEGTEAFF. The chain links TRBV7-9 to TRBJ1-1; D is possibly TRBD1 (5 bases). The V end was cut by 6 bases, the J end by 5 bases, with 13 bases between. Germline values: CDR1 SEHNR, CDR2 FQNEAQ (reference sequence). This CDR3 has 13 amino acids.

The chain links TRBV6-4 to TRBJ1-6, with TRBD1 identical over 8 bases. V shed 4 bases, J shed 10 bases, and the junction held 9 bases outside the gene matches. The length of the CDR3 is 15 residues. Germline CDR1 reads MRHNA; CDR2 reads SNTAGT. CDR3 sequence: CASSARPGGESPLHF. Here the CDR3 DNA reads TGTGCCAGCAGTGCCCGCCCAGGGGGCGAATCACCCCTCCACTTT.

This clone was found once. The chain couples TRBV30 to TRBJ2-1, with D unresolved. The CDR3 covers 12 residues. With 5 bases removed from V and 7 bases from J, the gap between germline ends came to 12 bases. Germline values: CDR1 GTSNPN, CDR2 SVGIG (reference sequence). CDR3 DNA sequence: TGTGCCTGGTTACCCGTGCGGAATGAGCAGTTCTTC. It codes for CAWLPVRNEQFF. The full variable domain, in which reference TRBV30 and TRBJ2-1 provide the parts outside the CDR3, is SQTIHQWPATLVQPVGSPLSLECTVEGTSNPNLYWYRQAAGRGLQLLFYSVGIGQISSEVPQNLSASRPQDRQFILSSKKLLLSDSGFYLCAWLPVRNEQFFGPGTRLTVL.

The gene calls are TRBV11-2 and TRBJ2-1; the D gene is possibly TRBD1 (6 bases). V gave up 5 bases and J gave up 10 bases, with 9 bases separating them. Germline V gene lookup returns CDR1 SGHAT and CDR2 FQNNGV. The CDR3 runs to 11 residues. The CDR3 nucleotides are TGTGCCAGCAGCCCGGGGACAGAGCAGTTCTTC. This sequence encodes CASSPGTEQFF.

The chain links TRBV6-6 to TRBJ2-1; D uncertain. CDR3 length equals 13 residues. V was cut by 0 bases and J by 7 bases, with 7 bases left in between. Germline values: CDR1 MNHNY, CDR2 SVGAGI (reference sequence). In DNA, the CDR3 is TGTGCCAGCAGTTACTCGAAACTGAATGAGCAGTTCTTC. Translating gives CASSYSKLNEQFF.